A selection of T cell receptor beta chains follows, all from one sample in a study of blood T cells in healthy people across ages. TCRdb independently ran MiXCR on the 5' RACE reads; one entry per CDR3 protein. The sample has approximately 770,000 distinct CDR3 sequences, 58% seen once. Sequences were obtained from blood. Receptor source: a man aged 25-45 years in good health. Both conserved end residues are part of each CDR3. The D gene is left open where the match is weak. Not every row has a clone size; where given, it reads once, few, many or a size class.

-	TRBV24-1	TRBJ2-4	TRBD2	TGTGCCACCAGTGGCGGGGGGATCAGCCCCTCCTACAATGAGCAGTACTTC	CATSGGGISPSYNEQYF
-	TRBV6-5	TRBJ2-4	TRBD2	TGTGCCAGCAGTTATTCGCGGGGGAGTCAGAACATTCAGTACTTC	CASSYSRGSQNIQYF
-	TRBV7-3	TRBJ1-2	TRBD1	TGTGCCAGCAGCTTGACAGGGGTAGCCCTCGGTGCTGGCTACACCTTC	CASSLTGVALGAGYTF
-	TRBV7-2	TRBJ2-7	TRBD2	TGTGCCAGCAGCTTCGATCTAGCGGGCACCTACGAGCAGTACTTC	CASSFDLAGTYEQYF
-	TRBV12-3/TRBV12-4	TRBJ2-3	TRBD1	TGTGCCAGCAGTTTTACCGACAGGGGCCCCTCGGTGTCCCAGTATTTT	CASSFTDRGPSVSQYF
-	TRBV6-2/TRBV6-3	TRBJ2-1	-	TGTGCCAGTAGGGGGGACAGTAGTTCCAATGAGCAGTTCTTC	CASRGDSSSNEQFF
-	TRBV29-1	TRBJ2-7	-	TGCAGCGTTGAAGATAGGGAAGTTAGTGAGCAGTACTTC	CSVEDREVSEQYF
-	TRBV20-1	TRBJ2-3	TRBD2	TGCAGTGCTAGACCTAGCGGGAGAGCAGATACGCAGTATTTT	CSARPSGRADTQYF
-	TRBV29-1	TRBJ2-7	TRBD2	TGCAGCGGAAGCTCCGGGACTAGCGTTTACGAGCAGTACTTC	CSGSSGTSVYEQYF
once	TRBV7-2	TRBJ1-1	-	TGTGCCAGCAGCTCGTTCTTTGACCCGGGCACTGAAGCTTTCTTT	CASSSFFDPGTEAFF
few	TRBV29-1	TRBJ2-7	-	TGCAGCGTTGAAGGGGTCGACAGCCTGAGCTCCTACGAGCAGTACTTC	CSVEGVDSLSSYEQYF
-	TRBV29-1	TRBJ2-1	-	TGCAGCGTTGAAGCGGGAGCGTTGAATGAGCAGTTCTTC	CSVEAGALNEQFF
-	TRBV24-1	TRBJ2-2	-	TGTGCCACCGGGATCGGTAACACCGGGGAGCTGTTTTTT	CATGIGNTGELFF
-	TRBV28	TRBJ2-4	-	TGTGCCAGCAGTTTATATACTAAAAAGCCCTACGAGCAGTGCTTC	CASSLYTKKPYEQCF
-	TRBV7-2	TRBJ2-7	TRBD2	TGTGCCAGCAGCTTAGGAGCACCTAGCGGGAGTATCGCCTACGAGCAGTACTTC	CASSLGAPSGSIAYEQYF
-	TRBV7-9	TRBJ2-1	TRBD2	TGTGCCAGCAGCTTAAGCGGGAGGGCCATCAATGAGCAGTTCTTC	CASSLSGRAINEQFF
-	TRBV28	TRBJ2-1	TRBD2	TGTGCCGGCAGTTTACTCAGTAGCGGGAGAAATGAGCAGTTCTTC	CAGSLLSSGRNEQFF